The 28 T cell receptor beta chains below were found in one sample sequenced in a study of T cell responses to AZD1222 COVID-19 vaccine. The repertoire was sequenced with immunoSEQ multiplex PCR; TCRdb's copy has only in-frame clones and lacks some. The repertoire holds about 140,000 clones, 85% to 95% seen once, with more than 10% in the top ten. Sequenced material: peripheral blood, taken after recovery from COVID-19. Source of these receptors: an adult who had recovered from COVID-19.

This chain uses TRBV6-5 with TRBJ2-1; 8 bases are a match to TRBD1. This CDR3 is 16 amino acids long. Germline values: CDR1 MNHEY, CDR2 SVGAGI. Unmatched junction bases numbered 4, after V lost 0 bases and J lost 3 bases. The CDR3 loop is CASSYSDRAFYNEQFF. CDR3 nucleotide sequence: TGTGCCAGCAGTTACTCGGACAGGGCTTTCTACAATGAGCAGTTCTTC.

The rearrangement links TRBV28 to TRBJ1-3; D unresolved. Looked up from germline, CDR1 is MDHEN and CDR2 is SYDVKM. The length of the CDR3 is 15 residues. The V and J ends lost 5 bases and 0 bases respectively, with 11 bases between them. CDR3 amino acids: CASSPHLRSGNTIYF. CDR3 sequence (DNA): TGTGCCAGCAGTCCCCATTTACGCTCTGGAAACACCATATATTTT.

The V call is TRBV11-1, the J call TRBJ2-7; 11 bases map to TRBD2. Trimming removed 8 bases from V and 0 bases from J; junction bases left unmatched: 6. Per germline, CDR1 SGHAT and CDR2 FQDESV (reference sequence). This CDR3 contains 15 residues. CDR3 in DNA: TGTGCCAGCCGGCTAGCGGGAGGACCCTCCTACGAGCAGTACTTC. It codes for CASRLAGGPSYEQYF. The full variable domain, completed using reference TRBV11-1 and TRBJ2-7, is EAEVAQSPRYKITEKSQAVAFWCDPISGHATLYWYRQILGQGPELLVQFQDESVVDDSQLPKDRFSAERLKGVDSTLKIQPAELGDSAMYLCASRLAGGPSYEQYFGPGTRLTVT.

The chain carries TRBV3-1 (or the pseudogene TRBV3-2) and TRBJ2-7; TRBD2 is a possible D gene (5 bases). Germline-derived CDR1 and CDR2 are LGHDT and YNNKEL (reference sequence). V was pared by 8 bases and J by 4 bases, with 9 bases between. The CDR3 has 11 amino acids. CDR3 residues: CASAGGYEQYF. CDR3 bases: TGTGCCAGCGCCGGCGGGTACGAGCAGTACTTC.

This chain connects TRBV10-2 to TRBJ2-2; no definite D call. V lost 8 bases, J lost 2 bases, and 12 bases lay in between. The CDR3 is made up of 14 amino acids. Germline loops: CDR1 WSHSY, CDR2 SAAADI. As DNA, the CDR3 is TGCGCCAGCTCGGCAGGACCAAACACCGGGGAGCTGTTTTTT. This codes for CASSAGPNTGELFF.

This clone has only one observation. The V gene is TRBV19, the J gene TRBJ2-7; D gene ambiguous. Germline values: CDR1 LNHDA, CDR2 SQIVND (reference sequence). Trimming left V 4 bases short and J 4 bases short, with 8 bases between. The CDR3 length is 12 residues. The CDR3: CASSSQAYEQYF. In nucleotides, the CDR3 is TGTGCCAGTAGTAGCCAGGCTTACGAGCAGTACTTC. The whole variable domain, remainder taken from reference TRBV19 and TRBJ2-7, is DGGITQSPKYLFRKEGQNVTLSCEQNLNHDAMYWYRQDPGQGLRLIYYSQIVNDFQKGDIAEGYSVSREKKESFPLTVTSAQKNPTAFYLCASSSQAYEQYFGPGTRLTVT.

The chain links TRBV18 to TRBJ1-5, with 7 bases matching TRBD1. The length of the CDR3 is 15 residues. CDR1 is KGHSH, CDR2 LQKENI, per germline. Trimming removed 8 bases from V and 7 bases from J; junction bases left unmatched: 14. The CDR3 region is CASGDRQGLGQPQHF. The CDR3 DNA sequence: TGTGCCAGCGGAGATAGACAGGGACTGGGCCAGCCCCAGCATTTT.

For the CDR3, the DNA is TGCGCCAGCAGCTTGGTTGGACAGAACTACGAGCAGTACTTC. Its translation: CASSLVGQNYEQYF. This rearrangement joins TRBV5-1 to TRBJ2-7; TRBD1 is a possible D gene (6 bases). Trimming cost V 0 bases and J 3 bases, with 10 bases left between them. The CDR3 is 14 residues long. From germline, CDR1 is SGHRS and CDR2 YFSETQ.

The chain carries TRBV7-9 and TRBJ2-7; 13 bases line up with TRBD2. The CDR3 contains 15 residues. The germline V gene encodes CDR1 SEHNR and CDR2 FQNEAQ (reference sequence). Trimming at V came to 4 bases and at J to 5 bases, leaving 5 bases not matched to a gene. The CDR3 spells CASSSLAGGENEQYF. CDR3 in DNA: TGTGCCAGCAGCTCACTAGCGGGAGGGGAAAACGAGCAGTACTTC.

The chain is built from TRBV5-1 and TRBJ2-1, with 9 positions matching TRBD2. This CDR3 has 14 residues. CDR1 and CDR2 (germline): SGHRS, YFSETQ. V gave up 0 bases and J gave up 9 bases; unmatched junction bases: 4. The CDR3 region is CASSLGLAGPEQFF. CDR3 coding DNA: TGCGCCAGCAGCTTGGGTCTAGCGGGACCTGAGCAGTTCTTC.

This chain links TRBV7-9 with TRBJ2-5; no definite D call. This CDR3 has 11 amino acids. The V gene lost 8 bases and the J gene lost 3 bases, with 7 bases spanning the gap. The germline V gene has CDR1 SEHNR and CDR2 FQNEAQ (reference sequence). The CDR3 here is CASSPKETQYF. The CDR3 bases are TGTGCCAGCTCCCCTAAAGAGACCCAGTACTTC.

Concerning this clone itself: The same CDR3 arises from other DNA sequences in this sample as well. The rearrangement uses TRBV6-1 and TRBJ1-1; D gene uncertain. Trimming removed 0 bases at V and 2 bases at J, with 4 bases between. The CDR3 runs to 13 residues. CDR1 is MNHNS, CDR2 SASEGT, per germline. DNA for the CDR3: TGTGCCAGCAGTGAAGCAGCTAACACTGAAGCTTTCTTT. This gives the protein CASSEAANTEAFF.

The gene calls are TRBV29-1 and TRBJ2-2; 7 nucleotides align to TRBD1. Germline V gives CDR1 SQVTM, CDR2 ANQGSEA. The junction had 4 bases not matched to a gene; V was cut back by 7 bases and J by 5 bases. This CDR3 has 12 residues. The CDR3 reads CSGLQGTGELFF. CDR3 nucleotide sequence: TGCAGCGGGTTACAGGGGACCGGGGAGCTGTTTTTT.

The V gene is TRBV2, the J gene TRBJ2-1, with 13 bases lining up with TRBD2. The germline gives CDR1 SNHLY, CDR2 FYNNEI. Trimming took 6 bases from V and 0 from J; bases not matched to a gene: 8. The CDR3 is 18 amino acids. Here the CDR3 reads CASRDRLAGGPSYNEQFF. The DNA for the CDR3 is TGTGCCAGCAGGGACCGACTAGCGGGAGGCCCCTCCTACAATGAGCAGTTCTTC.

In its sample, this clone was seen once. J is TRBJ2-7 and V is TRBV4-2; 10 bases match TRBD2. Germline lookup yields CDR1 LGHNA and CDR2 YNFKEQ. V shed 1 base and J 4 bases; nucleotides not matched to a gene: 10. The CDR3 extends over 17 amino acids. CDR3: CASSQVPVAGGPYEQYF. The CDR3 DNA sequence: TGTGCCAGCAGCCAAGTGCCCGTAGCGGGAGGCCCTTACGAGCAGTACTTC.

The rearrangement joins TRBV6-5 to TRBJ1-2; D unresolved. This CDR3 is 14 amino acids long. The V end was cut by 6 bases, the J end by 2 bases, with 13 bases between. In germline, CDR1 is MNHEY, CDR2 SVGAGI. CDR3 nucleotide sequence: TGTGCCAGCAGACGAGGTTCAGGAAACTATGGCTACACCTTC. It translates to CASRRGSGNYGYTF.

The chain has TRBV5-1 and TRBJ2-2; 12 bases are shared with TRBD1. Germline V CDR1 and CDR2: SGHRS, YFSETQ. The CDR3 runs to 14 residues. The V segment lost 5 bases and the J segment 7 bases; nucleotides outside the gene matches: 3. The CDR3 bases are TGCGCCAGCAGGGGACAGGGGGCAGACGGGGAGCTGTTTTTT. Protein: CASRGQGADGELFF.

V usage is TRBV27 and J usage is TRBJ2-7; perhaps TRBD2 as D (5 bases). Germline V lookup: CDR1 MNHEY, CDR2 SMNVEV (reference sequence). V lost 3 bases and J 6 bases, leaving 15 bases between the germline ends. This CDR3 comprises 14 residues. CDR3 DNA: TGTGCCAGCAGTTTCGGCCTAGCCCTGAGCGAGCAGTACTTC. This gives the protein CASSFGLALSEQYF.

The chain links TRBV19 to TRBJ1-5; no clear D gene. V was pared by 6 bases and J by 3 bases, with 9 bases between. Germline V CDR1 and CDR2: LNHDA, SQIVND (reference sequence). CDR3 length: 13 amino acids. CDR3 in DNA: TGTGCCAGTAGCCTCGAGTTCAATCAGCCCCAGCATTTT. Its translation: CASSLEFNQPQHF.

The chain links TRBV25-1 to TRBJ1-2, with a tentative D call TRBD1 (5 bases). CDR3 length equals 15 residues. V was trimmed by 3 bases and J by 3 bases, leaving 14 bases between them. Germline V gives CDR1 MGHDK, CDR2 SYGVNS. In nucleotides, the CDR3 is TGTGCCAGCAGTGATACTCAGGGCGGATACTATGGCTACACCTTC. Translation: CASSDTQGGYYGYTF.

The genes are TRBV7-9 and TRBJ2-7; a possible D gene is TRBD1 (6 bases). CDR3 size: 17 residues. V was trimmed by 5 bases and J by 2 bases, leaving 22 bases between them. Germline CDR1 and CDR2: SEHNR and FQNEAQ (reference sequence). The CDR3 DNA reads as TGTGCCAGCAGCCTCGCCCCGATGACAGGCCCCCCCTACGAGCAGTACTTC. As protein: CASSLAPMTGPPYEQYF.

The chain uses TRBV13 and TRBJ2-3, with 9 nucleotides matching TRBD2. The CDR3 covers 16 residues. Unmatched junction bases numbered 7, after V lost 2 bases and J lost 4 bases. In germline, CDR1 is PRHDT, CDR2 FYEKMQ (reference sequence). CDR3 region: CASSLLAGVPPDTQYF. Here the CDR3 DNA reads TGTGCCAGCAGCTTATTAGCGGGAGTCCCCCCAGATACGCAGTATTTT. Drawing the rest from reference TRBV13 and TRBJ2-3, the complete variable domain is AAGVIQSPRHLIKEKRETATLKCYPIPRHDTVYWYQQGPGQDPQFLISFYEKMQSDKGSIPDRFSAQQFSDYHSELNMSSLELGDSALYFCASSLLAGVPPDTQYFGPGTRLTVL.

V usage is TRBV3-1 (or the pseudogene TRBV3-2) and J usage is TRBJ1-5, with a weak D call TRBD1 (6 bases). Germline lookup yields CDR1 LGHDT and CDR2 YNNKEL (reference sequence). The CDR3 sequence is 15 residues long. Trimming removed 0 bases from V and 5 bases from J, with 11 bases in between. Here the CDR3 reads CASSQDHTGYQPQHF. DNA for the CDR3: TGTGCCAGCAGCCAAGATCACACAGGGTATCAGCCCCAGCATTTT.

This chain links TRBV6-5 with TRBJ2-1, with 7 bases fitting TRBD1. J gave up 7 bases and V 2 bases, and 8 bases lay outside the gene matches. CDR3 length: 15 residues. Germline CDR1 reads MNHEY; CDR2 reads SVGAGI. CDR3 amino acids: CASSYLRQGRNEQFF. The CDR3 nucleotides are TGTGCCAGCAGTTACCTCAGACAGGGTAGAAATGAGCAGTTCTTC.

The chain is built from TRBV6-4 and TRBJ2-1; 12 bases agree with TRBD2. The CDR3 loop spans 16 amino acids. Germline trimming cut 2 bases from V and 8 bases from J; bases unmatched to any gene: 7. Per the germline V gene, CDR1 is MRHNA and CDR2 is SNTAGT. CDR3 in amino acids: CASSDRGLAGSDEQFF. The CDR3 DNA follows: TGTGCCAGCAGTGACCGAGGACTAGCGGGATCCGATGAGCAGTTCTTC.

V is TRBV28 and J is TRBJ2-5, with D possibly called TRBD1 or TRBD2 (5 bases each). This CDR3 contains 16 residues. Per germline, CDR1 MDHEN and CDR2 SYDVKM. Trimming cost V 3 bases and J 2 bases, with 16 bases left between them. CDR3 region: CASSFRGTAVQETQYF. Here the CDR3 DNA reads TGTGCCAGCAGTTTCCGAGGGACCGCGGTTCAAGAGACCCAGTACTTC. The entire variable domain, with the rest obtained from reference TRBV28 and TRBJ2-5, is as follows: DVKVTQSSRYLVKRTGEKVFLECVQDMDHENMFWYRQDPGLGLRLIYFSYDVKMKEKGDIPEGYSVSREKKERFSLILESASTNQTSMYLCASSFRGTAVQETQYFGPGTRLLVL.

The V gene is TRBV9, the J gene TRBJ2-3; D may be TRBD2 (5 bases). The CDR3 contains 13 residues. Trimming stripped 5 bases from V and 1 base from J, with 8 bases between. The germline gives CDR1 SGDLS, CDR2 YYNGEE. The CDR3 DNA sequence: TGTGCCAGCAGTGGGAGTCGCACAGATACGCAGTATTTT. Translated, it gives CASSGSRTDTQYF. The whole variable domain, remainder taken from reference TRBV9 and TRBJ2-3, is DSGVTQTPKHLITATGQRVTLRCSPRSGDLSVYWYQQSLDQGLQFLIQYYNGEERAKGNILERFSAQQFPDLHSELNLSSLELGDSALYFCASSGSRTDTQYFGPGTRLTVL.

The chain employs TRBV5-6 and TRBJ2-7, with D uncertain. Trimming pared 0 bases from V and 3 bases from J, leaving 16 bases between. The germline CDR1 and CDR2 sequences are SGHDT and YYEEEE. The CDR3 has 16 amino acids. The CDR3 reads CASSLGGSSSRYEQYF. The CDR3 nucleotides read TGTGCCAGCAGCTTGGGTGGTAGTTCCAGCCGCTACGAGCAGTACTTC.